Detailed here is one T cell receptor (beta chain). Antigen specificity is unknown. This sample is drawn from a study of monozygotic twins with inflammatory bowel disease. TCRdb reworked the 5' RACE reads into one entry per CDR3 protein, no DNA. The sample has more than 120,000 distinct CDR3 sequences; the top ten hold 2% to 2.5%. Study-level points and caveats: Distinct T cell subtypes could not be told apart. On the inverse Simpson index, IBD patients scored lower for TCRbeta diversity than healthy co-twins.

The draw for each donor consisted of a single 2.5 ml blood sample. CDR1 and CDR2 from the germline V gene are SGHRS and YFSETQ. CDR3 length equals 15 residues. The source is a human donor with ulcerative colitis or Crohn's disease, or a healthy co-twin of an affected twin (not recorded which). This rearrangement joins TRBV5-1 to TRBJ2-1; TCRdb lists TRBD2, though no DNA is available to test this call. Sample: blood. The CDR3 spells CASSLEWTDHAEQFF.